This T cell receptor (beta chain) was captured in a study of blood T cell repertoires in COVID-19. Participants were placed into cohorts based on the clinical history they reported. Looked up from germline, CDR1 is SGHAT and CDR2 is FQNNGV. Germline trimming cut 5 bases from V and 8 bases from J; bases unmatched to any gene: 14. This CDR3 has 16 amino acids. Repertoires were generated with immunoSEQ multiplex PCR, while TCRdb's copy carries only in-frame clones and drops some. The sample holds about 310,000 clones; approximately 91% are singletons and the top ten take about 5%. Sequencing input: PBMCs or T cells enriched from blood (not recorded which). J is TRBJ2-1 and V is TRBV11-2; TRBD2 matches at 8 bases. The receptor was derived from a man aged 55 to 70 who had recovered from COVID-19. The CDR3 loop reads CASSLVNGRAADEQFF. In nucleotides, the CDR3 is TGTGCCAGCAGCCTCGTTAACGGGAGGGCTGCAGATGAGCAGTTCTTC.